This paragraph reports one TCR beta chain. This sample was taken from a study of identical twins. Addition of a universal primer site occurred through template switching, and cDNA carried unique molecular identifiers. TCRdb re-called the 5' RACE reads through MiXCR, storing one row per CDR3 protein. Seen here are 600,000 to 850,000 distinct CDR3 sequences, 15% to 20% observed once, and the top ten hold approximately 14%. The data also belong to a second study, concerning T cells expressing NK-cell markers. In that study: In several experiments, sorting was confined to alpha-beta TCR T cells through use of an anti-gamma-delta TCR antibody. Of the CD8+ T cells in six donors, about 1.0-7.0% belonged to dominant NKG2C+ clonotypes.

The specimen sequenced was PBMCs. The TCR was taken from a woman aged 18-29 years in good health.

This chain's CDR3 is CSAQRPSGGAGTEQFF. In nucleotides, the CDR3 is TGCAGTGCTCAGCGCCCTAGCGGGGGGGCCGGTACTGAGCAGTTCTTC. The rearrangement links TRBV20-1 to TRBJ2-1; 12 bases match TRBD2. The ends lost 5 bases at V and 9 bases at J; junction bases unmatched: 14. CDR3 length: 16 amino acids. The germline V gene has CDR1 DFQATT and CDR2 SNEGSKA (reference sequence).